This TCR beta chain was sequenced in a study of blood T cell repertoires in COVID-19. About the research overall: PBMCs, B-cell-depleted T cells, or T cells provided the cDNA or gDNA that made up the material.

Residents of about two dozen US areas, aged 18 to 89 years, made up the participants. The authors' processing: Amplified reference gene primers provided the basis for estimating nucleated cell counts. Measured with immunoSEQ multiplex PCR; TCRdb has only the in-frame clones, and not every one. The DNA gave D and trimming, while V, J and clone size come from that table. The sample has about 220,000 clones; 82% are singletons. This CDR3 spans 14 amino acids. CDR1 and CDR2 (germline): SGHRS, YFSETQ. Trimming took 3 bases from V and 1 from J; bases not matched to a gene: 1. This TCR derives from a woman aged 55-75 years who had recovered from COVID-19. Sequenced input: PBMCs or T cells enriched from blood (not recorded which). This chain links TRBV5-1 with TRBJ1-1; 9 positions agree with TRBD1. CDR3 DNA: TGCGCCAGCAGCTCGGACAGGGGGAACACTGAAGCTTTCTTT. Protein product: CASSSDRGNTEAFF. The variable domain in full, completed from reference TRBV5-1 and TRBJ1-1, reads KAGVTQTPRYLIKTRGQQVTLSCSPISGHRSVSWYQQTPGQGLQFLFEYFSETQRNKGNFPGRFSGRQFSNSRSEMNVSTLELGDSALYLCASSSDRGNTEAFFGQGTRLTVV.